This entry is about one T cell receptor gamma chain. This clone has just a few counts. The antigen this receptor binds is unknown. One base away there is no much larger clone; base qualities are not given. This sample stems from a study of Vδ1+ human thymocytes (dated by TCRdb to 2017 to 2018). Broadly, across the study: As a data resource, the study described the mRNA-level TRG and TRD CDR3 repertoires found in highly purified Vdelta1+ thymocytes taken from young children. Earlier work had validated the multiplex-based CDR3 amplicon strategy against 5'RACE-based methods for generating CDR3 amplicons. Results and caveats for the whole study, not just this receptor: Donors did not cluster by age or sex, so the analyses were not stratified by age or sex. Because unexpected Vdelta2 sequences could lead to misinterpretation of bulk repertoire data, the authors recommended using highly purified populations and single-cell validation. Despite high sort purity, 15% to 25% of thymic TRD sequences were Vdelta2 (and few Vdelta3), unlike peripheral blood Vdelta1+ controls. Donors shared many TRG clonotypes (up to about 7x10^3), but TRD repertoires were essentially private, with at most 130 shared. The thymic TRG and TRD repertoires appeared highly polyclonal, with Gaussian CDR3 length distributions, in contrast to the oligoclonal repertoires of peripheral blood.

Taken from the germline V gene, the CDR1 and CDR2 loops are EGSTGY and YDSYTSSV. Clipping removes 1 base from V and 0 bases from J, with 5 as the unmatched junction base count. The CDR3 runs 16 amino acids, cysteine and phenylalanine included. Only the CDR3 DNA is retained, 48 bases long and in frame from the first base. Thymic samples were depleted of alphabeta T cells, then CD3+ TCRVdelta1+ TCRVdelta2- thymocytes were FACS-sorted. A purity of roughly 96% to 99.6% was achieved for sorted Vdelta1+ thymocytes. Thymic specimens came from roughly eight paediatric patients undergoing corrective cardiac surgery, aged from about 5 days to 17 months. Thymic tissue was dispersed, and mononuclear cells were isolated on a Histopaque-1077 density gradient. For staining, the antibodies used were anti-TCRVdelta1 clone TS8.2, anti-TCRVdelta2 clone B6, anti-CD3 clone HIT3a and anti-TCRalphabeta clone IP26. RNA extraction was performed with the RNeasy mini kit, and reverse transcription was done with Superscript III. To generate the CDR3 amplicons, a multiplex PCR was run using pooled V-gene forward primers together with a constant-region reverse primer that carried Illumina adaptor overhangs. Amplicons were gel-purified, then indexed with Nextera index primers over about 8 extra PCR cycles and purified with AMPure XP beads. The libraries were sequenced on an Illumina MiSeq using paired-end 250 bp reads, dual indexing and a 20% PhiX spike-in. The study's own analysis went as follows. FastQC was used to quality check the reads, while ea-utils fastq-join merged the TRG read pairs. IMGT/HighV-QUEST was used to annotate sequences, retaining only productive sequences with an unambiguous V-gene assignment, and each clonotype was defined by an identical CDR3 sequence. Downstream analysis used VDJtools 1.1.1, tcR 2.2.3, Treemap and vegan Shannon diversity in R 3.4.4. TCRdb called clones from the public reads with CATT, and repeated DNA sequences were later combined into one row. For this entry, the V and J calls and clone size follow TCRdb and not the study's own pipeline. This sample lists over 25,000 gamma-chain clones; roughly 20% were detected once. The ten largest make up 1.8% of the sample.

The sequence links TRGV4 to TRGJP1. This sequence was found in a boy under three years old who had congenital heart surgery. Sequencing was performed on Vdelta1+ gamma-delta thymocytes from the thymus. This specimen's cell subset or site label, per the study, means: FACS-sorted CD3+ TCRalphabeta- TCRVdelta1+ TCRVdelta2- thymocytes. This receptor has the CDR3 CATWDGQYTTGWFKIF. In nucleotides, the sequence is TGTGCCACCTGGGATGGACAATATACCACTGGTTGGTTCAAGATATTT.